These 30 T cell receptor beta chains share one sample of origin, sequenced in a study of cytomegalovirus exposure and HLA in healthy donors. The PCR was carried out with 60 Vbeta primers and 13 Jbeta primers. Some clones are missing from TCRdb's copy, which holds only in-frame ones; the method was immunoSEQ multiplex PCR. The table records 85,000 to 130,000 clones, roughly 82% of them present only once. The sample comprised PBMCs. Receptors originate from a young woman in good health and CMV-seronegative.

In its sample, this clone ranks as medium-sized. The chain has TRBV10-3 and TRBJ1-4; the match to TRBD1 covers 12 bases. Per the germline V gene, CDR1 is ENHRY and CDR2 is SYGVKD. The CDR3 runs 20 residues. With 1 base clipped from V and 4 bases from J, the junction kept 13 bases outside the gene matches. Here the CDR3 DNA reads TGTGCCATCAGTGAGTTCCGGGACAGGGGGCCACTTGGACTTAATGAAAAACTGTTTTTT. Protein sequence: CAISEFRDRGPLGLNEKLFF.

CDR3: CASSFSGASPLHF. CDR3 nucleotide sequence: TGTGCCAGCAGCTTTAGTGGGGCTTCACCCCTCCACTTT. The gene calls are TRBV7-2 and TRBJ1-6; weak D call: TRBD1 (5 bases). This CDR3 has 13 residues. With 3 bases removed from V and 9 bases from J, the gap between germline ends came to 9 bases. Germline V CDR1 and CDR2: SGHTA, FQGNSA.

The J gene is TRBJ1-1, the V gene TRBV18; D possibly corresponds to TRBD1 (5 bases). This CDR3 is built from 13 residues. Germline V CDR1 and CDR2: KGHSH, LQKENI. V was clipped by 1 base and J by 11 bases, with 14 bases between them. As DNA, the CDR3 is TGTGCCAGCTCACCACGGGGCACCAAGTGGGCTTTCTTT. It specifies CASSPRGTKWAFF.

The rearrangement uses TRBV5-1 and TRBJ1-4; D is undetermined. CDR1 is SGHRS, CDR2 YFSETQ, per germline. The CDR3 loop spans 15 amino acids. The ends were cut back, 1 base at V and 0 bases at J, with 7 bases in the middle. The CDR3 spells CASSLMATTNEKLFF. Written as DNA, the CDR3 is TGCGCCAGCAGCTTGATGGCAACAACTAATGAAAAACTGTTTTTT. Filled out from reference TRBV5-1 and TRBJ1-4, the complete variable domain reads KAGVTQTPRYLIKTRGQQVTLSCSPISGHRSVSWYQQTPGQGLQFLFEYFSETQRNKGNFPGRFSGRQFSNSRSEMNVSTLELGDSALYLCASSLMATTNEKLFFGSGTQLSVL.

For this clone: Compared with germline, one end of the junction differs, possibly owing to a read error. The chain joins TRBV9 to TRBJ1-1; 9 nucleotides align to TRBD1. Germline CDR1 and CDR2: SGDLS and YYNGEE. The CDR3 length is 18 residues. The DNA for the CDR3 is TGTGCCAGCGGCGTAGGATTCACAGGGGGCGGTCTAGGGACTGAAGCTTTCTTT. Translating gives CASGVGFTGGGLGTEAFF. Together with reference TRBV9 and TRBJ1-1, the CDR3 gives the full variable domain: DSGVTQTPKHLITATGQRVTLRCSPRSGDLSVYWYQQSLDQGLQFLIQYYNGEERAKGNILERFSAQQFPDLHSELNLSSLELGDSALYFCASGVGFTGGGLGTEAFFGQGTRLTVV.

This clone was seen a handful of times. The chain employs TRBV19 and TRBJ2-6; perhaps TRBD2 as D (5 bases). This CDR3 region has 16 residues. V shed 3 bases and J shed 0 bases, with 9 bases lying between them. Germline values: CDR1 LNHDA, CDR2 SQIVND (reference sequence). CDR3 region: CASSISGSSGANVLTF. The CDR3 DNA follows: TGTGCCAGTAGTATTTCGGGGTCCTCTGGGGCCAACGTCCTGACTTTC. The full variable domain, its missing parts supplied by reference TRBV19 and TRBJ2-6, is DGGITQSPKYLFRKEGQNVTLSCEQNLNHDAMYWYRQDPGQGLRLIYYSQIVNDFQKGDIAEGYSVSREKKESFPLTVTSAQKNPTAFYLCASSISGSSGANVLTFGAGSRLTVL.

V usage is TRBV7-2 and J usage is TRBJ2-3; 8 nucleotides agree with TRBD2. The CDR3 consists of 18 residues. CDR1 SGHTA and CDR2 FQGNSA come from the germline V gene. The V and J ends lost 2 bases and 6 bases, in that order; junction bases with no gene match: 16. CDR3 in DNA: TGTGCCAGCAGCTTAAGCCCACTACTACGGGAGGGCCCCGATACGCAGTATTTT. Translated: CASSLSPLLREGPDTQYF.

The rearrangement joins TRBV28 to TRBJ2-7; TRBD1 agrees at 9 bases. The CDR3 consists of 16 residues. The V segment lost 6 bases and the J segment 2 bases; nucleotides outside the gene matches: 11. Germline V gene sequence: CDR1 MDHEN, CDR2 SYDVKM. The CDR3 DNA reads TGTGCCAGCAGACTAGCACGGGACAGGGAGCCCTACGAGCAGTACTTC. Translated, it gives CASRLARDREPYEQYF.

The gene calls are TRBV6-6 and TRBJ2-3; no reliable D call. This CDR3 contains 12 residues. V dropped 0 bases and J dropped 6 bases, with 4 bases sitting between them. Germline V lookup: CDR1 MNHNY, CDR2 SVGAGI (reference sequence). The CDR3 DNA is TGTGCCAGCAGTTACTCCGTGGATACGCAGTATTTT. Translation gives CASSYSVDTQYF.

The J gene is TRBJ2-7, the V gene TRBV7-4; TRBD2 agrees at 8 bases. The CDR3 totals 17 residues. Trimming at V came to 3 bases and at J to 5 bases, leaving 15 bases not matched to a gene. Germline V gives CDR1 SGHVT, CDR2 SQSDAQ. In DNA, the CDR3 is TGTGCCAGCAGCTTTTTCCCGCTCGGACTAGCAACTCACGAGCAGTACTTC. Translating gives CASSFFPLGLATHEQYF.

This clone has only one observation. The rearrangement uses TRBV5-4 and TRBJ1-1, with TRBD1 as a possible D gene (6 bases). Germline CDR1 and CDR2: SGHNT and YYREEE (reference sequence). V lost 2 bases and J lost 9, with 8 bases in between. The CDR3 runs 11 residues. The DNA of the CDR3 is TGTGCCAGCAGCTTCGGACAGCAAGCTTTCTTT. Its protein product is CASSFGQQAFF.

The chain links TRBV5-4 to TRBJ1-2; TRBD1 matches 10 bases. This CDR3 spans 15 amino acids. Germline assignment: CDR1 SGHNT and CDR2 YYREEE (reference sequence). V was clipped by 1 base and J by 8 bases; unmatched bases: 8. Here the CDR3 DNA reads TGTGCCAGCAGCTTGCGACAGGGGGCTTGGAACGGCTACACCTTC. Translating it yields CASSLRQGAWNGYTF. The full variable domain, completed using reference TRBV5-4 and TRBJ1-2, is ETGVTQSPTHLIKTRGQQVTLRCSSQSGHNTVSWYQQALGQGPQFIFQYYREEENGRGNFPPRFSGLQFPNYSSELNVNALELDDSALYLCASSLRQGAWNGYTFGSGTRLTVV.

V usage is TRBV7-9 and J usage is TRBJ1-1; no definite D call. Germline lookup yields CDR1 SEHNR and CDR2 FQNEAQ (reference sequence). V was clipped by 3 bases and J by 4 bases, with 9 bases between them. This CDR3 contains 13 residues. CDR3 sequence reads: CASSFGISTEAFF. CDR3 nucleotide sequence: TGTGCCAGCAGCTTTGGTATTAGCACTGAAGCTTTCTTT.

The rearrangement uses TRBV19 and TRBJ2-2; 9 bases align to TRBD2. This CDR3 contains 18 residues. Germline-derived CDR1 and CDR2 are LNHDA and SQIVND (reference sequence). Germline trimming cut 7 bases from V and 6 bases from J; bases unmatched to any gene: 18. CDR3 sequence (DNA): TGTGCCAGTAAAAGCGGGGGGCCCAAACCCGACTTCCCCGGGGAGCTGTTTTTT. This gives the protein CASKSGGPKPDFPGELFF.

This chain links TRBV5-1 with TRBJ2-3, with a tentative D call TRBD2 (6 bases). The length of the CDR3 is 15 residues. Germline assignment: CDR1 SGHRS and CDR2 YFSETQ. V was shortened by 4 bases and J by 0 bases, with 12 bases between the two germline ends. The CDR3 sequence: CASSTGLASTDTQYF. CDR3 nucleotide sequence: TGCGCCAGCAGCACGGGACTCGCGAGCACAGATACGCAGTATTTT. The full variable domain, completed using reference TRBV5-1 and TRBJ2-3, is KAGVTQTPRYLIKTRGQQVTLSCSPISGHRSVSWYQQTPGQGLQFLFEYFSETQRNKGNFPGRFSGRQFSNSRSEMNVSTLELGDSALYLCASSTGLASTDTQYFGPGTRLTVL.

The rearrangement uses TRBV7-9 and TRBJ2-6, with TRBD1 matching 7 bases. The V and J ends lost 5 bases and 0 bases, in that order; junction bases with no gene match: 7. Germline CDR1 SEHNR, CDR2 FQNEAQ (reference sequence). CDR3 size: 17 residues. The chain's CDR3 is CASSLGDSSSGANVLTF. CDR3 DNA: TGTGCCAGCAGCCTAGGGGACAGCTCCTCTGGGGCCAACGTCCTGACTTTC.

The chain links TRBV18 to TRBJ2-3, with 9 positions matching TRBD1. With V trimmed by 2 bases and J by 2 bases, 5 bases remained unmatched. CDR1 and CDR2 from the germline V gene are KGHSH and LQKENI. The CDR3 runs to 16 residues. The CDR3: CASSPAGTGNTDTQYF. Written as DNA, the CDR3 is TGTGCCAGCTCACCAGCCGGGACAGGGAACACAGATACGCAGTATTTT. Full variable domain (rest looked up from reference TRBV18 and TRBJ2-3): NAGVMQNPRHLVRRRGQEARLRCSPMKGHSHVYWYRQLPEEGLKFMVYLQKENIIDESGMPKERFSAEFPKEGPSILRIQQVVRGDSAAYFCASSPAGTGNTDTQYFGPGTRLTVL.

The CDR3 reads CASSIRTGVPIEQYF. CDR3 coding DNA: TGTGCCAGCAGTATCAGGACAGGGGTTCCCATCGAGCAGTACTTC. The chain is built from TRBV27 and TRBJ2-7, with TRBD1 matching over 9 bases. Per germline, CDR1 MNHEY and CDR2 SMNVEV (reference sequence). The CDR3 is made up of 15 amino acids. V shed 5 bases, J shed 6 bases, and the junction held 11 bases outside the gene matches.

The chain joins TRBV7-8 to TRBJ2-3; a weak D match, TRBD2 (6 bases). V shed 2 bases and J shed 2 bases, with 17 bases lying between them. Germline CDR1 SGHVS, CDR2 FQNEAQ. The CDR3 extends over 17 amino acids. CDR3 region: CASSLMAGRPDTDTQYF. The CDR3 DNA reads TGTGCCAGCAGCTTAATGGCGGGAAGGCCTGACACAGATACGCAGTATTTT.

The rearrangement joins TRBV5-1 to TRBJ2-1; the match to TRBD2 covers 11 bases. The CDR3 is 16 amino acids. Germline-derived CDR1 and CDR2 are SGHRS and YFSETQ. Germline trimming cut 4 bases from V and 6 bases from J; bases unmatched to any gene: 9. The CDR3 DNA sequence: TGCGCCAGCAGCATCCAACTAGCGGGAGAGGGCAATGAGCAGTTCTTC. As protein: CASSIQLAGEGNEQFF.

The gene calls are TRBV6-5 and TRBJ2-1; 14 positions agree with TRBD2. With V trimmed by 6 bases and J by 8 bases, 6 bases remained unmatched. The CDR3 consists of 15 residues. Germline V gives CDR1 MNHEY, CDR2 SVGAGI. CDR3 residues: CASRKGTSGSDEQFF. The CDR3 coding sequence is TGTGCCAGCAGGAAAGGGACTAGCGGGAGTGATGAGCAGTTCTTC.

The genes are TRBV5-4 and TRBJ2-5; perhaps TRBD2 as D (5 bases). Germline CDR1 is SGHNT and CDR2 is YYREEE (reference sequence). V lost 2 bases and J 1 base, leaving 6 bases between the germline ends. The CDR3 is 13 residues long. The CDR3 DNA reads TGTGCCAGCAGCTTCCGGGGCCAAGAGACCCAGTACTTC. Protein sequence: CASSFRGQETQYF.

This chain joins TRBV7-9 and TRBJ2-3; possible D gene TRBD1, 5 bases. This CDR3 is 13 amino acids long. Germline assignment: CDR1 SEHNR and CDR2 FQNEAQ (reference sequence). The V gene lost 1 base and the J gene lost 4 bases, with 6 bases spanning the gap. The CDR3 protein is CASSLGGPDTQYF. The CDR3 nucleotides are TGTGCCAGCAGCTTAGGGGGCCCAGATACGCAGTATTTT.

This rearrangement joins TRBV7-3 to TRBJ2-1; D remains ambiguous. Germline CDR1 reads SGHTA; CDR2 reads FQGTGA. CDR3 length equals 16 residues. The V end lost 2 bases, the J end lost 4 bases, and 15 bases lay between the germline ends. CDR3 in DNA: TGTGCCAGCAGCTTAGGAGAAGGCCGCGCTTACAATGAGCAGTTCTTC. Encoded protein: CASSLGEGRAYNEQFF. Together with reference TRBV7-3 and TRBJ2-1, the CDR3 gives the full variable domain: GAGVSQTPSNKVTEKGKYVELRCDPISGHTALYWYRQSLGQGPEFLIYFQGTGAADDSGLPNDRFFAVRPEGSVSTLKIQRTERGDSAVYLCASSLGEGRAYNEQFFGPGTRLTVL.

This rearrangement joins TRBV25-1 to TRBJ2-2, with 12 bases fitting TRBD2. CDR1 and CDR2 from the germline V gene are MGHDK and SYGVNS. Trimming cost V 7 bases and J 6 bases; bases outside gene matches: 12. This CDR3 has 17 amino acids. CDR3: CASTPGLAGFKAGELFF. The CDR3 DNA is TGTGCCAGCACCCCGGGACTAGCGGGTTTTAAGGCCGGGGAGCTGTTTTTT.

Notes on this clone: This sample also contains other DNA sequences that code for the same CDR3. The rearrangement joins TRBV27 to TRBJ1-1, with D possibly TRBD1 on 5 matching bases. The CDR3 has 13 residues. The V end was cut by 6 bases, the J end by 1 base, with 9 bases between. The germline V gene encodes CDR1 MNHEY and CDR2 SMNVEV (reference sequence). CDR3: CASSTTGNTEAFF. The CDR3 nucleotides read TGTGCCAGCAGCACTACAGGGAACACTGAAGCTTTCTTT.

The genes are TRBV6-5 and TRBJ1-2; 7 bases match TRBD1. The CDR3 loop spans 14 amino acids. V lost 2 bases and J lost 4; bases outside the gene matches: 4. In germline, CDR1 is MNHEY, CDR2 SVGAGI. The CDR3, as DNA: TGTGCCAGCAGTTACGACAGGGCTCGCTATGGCTACACCTTC. Residues: CASSYDRARYGYTF.

The gene calls are TRBV6-6 and TRBJ2-1, with D perhaps matching TRBD2 (6 bases). The CDR3 length is 14 residues. Germline CDR1 and CDR2: MNHNY and SVGAGI (reference sequence). The ends were cut back, 8 bases at V and 3 bases at J, with 14 bases in the middle. This chain's CDR3 is CASVEGGLYNEQFF. CDR3 bases: TGTGCCAGCGTGGAGGGAGGACTCTACAATGAGCAGTTCTTC.

This clone was picked up one time. The chain has TRBV18 and TRBJ1-6; D is perhaps TRBD1 (6 bases). CDR3 length equals 14 residues. V lost 4 bases and J lost 7, with 11 bases in between. Germline V gives CDR1 KGHSH, CDR2 LQKENI. This chain's CDR3 is CASSLDRSNSPLHF. CDR3 coding DNA: TGTGCCAGCTCACTTGACAGGAGCAATTCACCCCTCCACTTT.

CDR3 sequence reads: CASSPTGTGGRNEQFF. The CDR3 nucleotides read TGTGCCAGCAGTCCCACCGGGACAGGGGGACGCAATGAGCAGTTCTTC. This rearrangement joins TRBV7-2 to TRBJ2-1; 11 bases line up with TRBD1. This CDR3 spans 16 amino acids. Trimming removed 6 bases from V and 6 bases from J; junction bases left unmatched: 10. Germline CDR1 and CDR2: SGHTA and FQGNSA.